These T cell receptor beta chains were read from a single sample in a study of post-analysis software for immune sequencing data. Each CDR3 protein is one row after TCRdb ran MiXCR on the PCR reads. Of around 770,000 distinct CDR3 sequences in the sample, 35% to 55% were seen once. Sequencing was performed on blood. These TCRs come from a girl aged 5-17 years with multiple sclerosis. The CDR3 runs from the conserved cysteine through the conserved F or W. A D gene is named only where the DNA matches it firmly. The size field is filled for only some rows; it gives once, few, many or a size class.

TRBV20-1	NA	NA	TRBJ2-7	TGCAGTGCTAGAGATTGGTCGGCGGGTGAGCAGTACTTC	CSARDWSAGEQYF
TRBV20-1	NA	TRBD1	TRBJ2-7	TGCAGTGCTACGGGACAGGGGGTTTACTACGAGCAGTACTTC	CSATGQGVYYEQYF
TRBV12-3/TRBV12-4	few	TRBD2	TRBJ2-7	TGTGCCAGCAGCCCCGGACTAGCGGGAGGTATCTACGAGCAGTACTTC	CASSPGLAGGIYEQYF
TRBV15	NA	TRBD1	TRBJ1-1	TGTGCCACCAGCAGGCACAGGGGATCGGAAGCTTTCTTT	CATSRHRGSEAFF
TRBV20-1	NA	TRBD2	TRBJ2-5	TGCAGTGCTAGCCCGGGCGGGAGTGGTTTAGAGACCCAGTACTTC	CSASPGGSGLETQYF
TRBV6-1	NA	TRBD2	TRBJ2-3	TGTGCCAGCAGTCGACGGTCGGGAGGGGGGCCCCCCACAGATACGCAGTATTTT	CASSRRSGGGPPTDTQYF
TRBV20-1	NA	TRBD2	TRBJ2-7	TGCAGTGCCGTCGACTTTGGGAGCGGGGTGCGCGAGCAGTACTTC	CSAVDFGSGVREQYF
TRBV20-1	few	TRBD2	TRBJ2-4	TGCAGTGCGCCTTCGCGGGAGGGCCGGGGTCAAGGCATTCAGTACTTC	CSAPSREGRGQGIQYF
TRBV20-1	few	NA	TRBJ2-1	TGCAGTGCGGATCGGGACTCTTACAATGAGCAGTTCTTC	CSADRDSYNEQFF
TRBV5-5	NA	NA	TRBJ1-4	TGTGCCAGCAGCCCCAGGGACACCTCAACTAATGAAAAACTGTTTTTT	CASSPRDTSTNEKLFF
TRBV27	NA	NA	TRBJ1-1	TGTGCCAGCGATTCTACACCCAGGGGTGGGACTGAAGCTTTCTTT	CASDSTPRGGTEAFF
TRBV5-4	NA	TRBD1	TRBJ2-5	TGTGCCACCAATCCGACAGGGGAAGAGACCCAGTACTTC	CATNPTGEETQYF
TRBV7-3	NA	NA	TRBJ2-5	TGTGCCAGCAGCTTCCTGCCATCAATAGCAACCCAAGAGACCCAGTACTTC	CASSFLPSIATQETQYF
TRBV7-9	NA	TRBD1	TRBJ2-7	TGTGCCAGCAGCTTAGCTCCGGGACAGGGTAACTCCTACGAGCAGTACTTC	CASSLAPGQGNSYEQYF